These T cell receptor beta chains were read from a single sample in a study of blood T cell repertoires in COVID-19. Some clones are missing from TCRdb's copy, which holds only in-frame ones; the method was immunoSEQ multiplex PCR. The table records 87,000 or so clones, about 86% of them present only once. The sequencing input was peripheral blood. These receptors came from a woman of 80 years or more in a cohort sampled during active or convalescent COVID-19. The CDR3 runs from the conserved cysteine through the conserved F or W. Fields, in order: D gene, clone size, J gene, V gene, CDR3 DNA, CDR3 protein. A D gene is named only where the DNA matches it firmly. Only some rows state a clone size, as once, few, many or a class for expanded clones.

>.|once|TRBJ2-1|TRBV9
TGTGCCAGCAGCCTGCAGGGATGGGGCAATGAGCAGTTCTTC
CASSLQGWGNEQFF
>TRBD2|once|TRBJ2-7|TRBV5-1
TGCGCCAGCAGCTTGGCCCCGGGACTAGCGGGAGGGGAGCAGTACTTC
CASSLAPGLAGGEQYF
>TRBD1|few|TRBJ1-2|TRBV16
TGTGCCAGCAGCAAGCCAAAATCAGGGGGCGGCTATGGCTACACCTTC
CASSKPKSGGGYGYTF
>.|.|TRBJ1-1|TRBV11-2
TGTGCCAGCAGCGTGTTCCCCATGAACACTGAAGCTTTCTTT
CASSVFPMNTEAFF
>TRBD1|.|TRBJ1-2|TRBV3-1/TRBV3-2
TGTGCCAGCAGCCAAGGGACAGGGTCCAATTATGGCTACACCTTC
CASSQGTGSNYGYTF
>.|.|TRBJ2-7|TRBV2
TGTGCCAGCAGTGATCAGGGACTAGGGGGCTTGGAGCAGTACTTC
CASSDQGLGGLEQYF
>TRBD1|.|TRBJ1-5|TRBV24-1
TGTGCCACCAGTGGGTCAGGGGGCGGAAGTGGTAATCAGCCCCAGCATTTT
CATSGSGGGSGNQPQHF
>TRBD1|.|TRBJ1-6|TRBV2
TGTGCCAGCAACGACAGGGAGTTGTCACCCCTCCACTTT
CASNDRELSPLHF
>TRBD1|.|TRBJ1-6|TRBV2
TGTGCCAGCCCTTCTCCGGGACAGGAGAATTCACCCCTCCACTTT
CASPSPGQENSPLHF
>.|.|TRBJ1-5|TRBV9
TGTGCCAGCAGCCCGACAGCCCACCAGCCCCAGCATTTT
CASSPTAHQPQHF
>.|.|TRBJ1-1|TRBV18
TGTGCCAGCTCACCGACAGCAAACACTGAAGCTTTCTTT
CASSPTANTEAFF
>TRBD2|.|TRBJ2-7|TRBV5-1
TGCGCCAGCAGCCCTTGGACTAGCGGGTCCGAGCAGTACTTC
CASSPWTSGSEQYF
>TRBD2|few|TRBJ2-7|TRBV28
TGTGCCAGCAGTCCCTTTGGCGGGGGCTCCTACGAGCAGTACTTC
CASSPFGGGSYEQYF
>.|once|TRBJ2-7|TRBV10-3
TGTGCCATCAGTGAGTCGACATATGAGATCCACGAGCAGTACTTC
CAISESTYEIHEQYF
>.|.|TRBJ1-6|TRBV7-2
TGTGCCAGCGCAACTCCTAGTCTTTCACCCCTCCACTTT
CASATPSLSPLHF
>.|.|TRBJ2-2|TRBV3-1/TRBV3-2
TGTGCCAGCAGCCAAGGAGCAGGGTTTACCGGGGAGCTGTTTTTT
CASSQGAGFTGELFF
>TRBD1|.|TRBJ1-4|TRBV27
TGTGCCAGCAGTTTACAGGGGGCGCGGGGGAAACTGTTTTTT
CASSLQGARGKLFF
>.|.|TRBJ2-1|TRBV2
TGTGCCAGCAGGGAACCCGGTAGTCGTTCCTACAATGAGCAGTTCTTC
CASREPGSRSYNEQFF
>TRBD1|.|TRBJ1-1|TRBV6-5
TGTGCCAGCAGTTTTACAGGGGCGAACACTGAAGCTTTCTTT
CASSFTGANTEAFF
>TRBD1|.|TRBJ1-2|TRBV25-1
TGTGCCAGCAGTGACAGGGGGTTTGGCTACACCTTC
CASSDRGFGYTF
>.|.|TRBJ2-7|TRBV27
TGTGCCAGCAGTTTATGGCCGGGTGACTCCTACGAGCAGTACTTC
CASSLWPGDSYEQYF
>TRBD2|.|TRBJ2-3|TRBV3-1/TRBV3-2
TGTGCCAGCAGCCACACTTACCGACTAGCGGGAGCAGATACGCAGTATTTT
CASSHTYRLAGADTQYF